This entry lists 27 T cell receptor beta chains sequenced from one sample in a study of Ad26.COV2.S vaccination and SARS-CoV-2 variants. The assay was immunoSEQ multiplex PCR, and TCRdb's table has in-frame clones only and misses some. The profile shows 300,000 to 400,000 clones, more than 75% of them singletons. The treatment: 19 received Ad26.COV2.S at low or high dose, single or two shots; about 5 received placebo; per-sample allocation not given. Vaccine and placebo recipients were sampled on day 63 after the first injection. The specimen comprised peripheral blood, sampled in a trial of Ad26.COV2.S vaccine versus placebo. The receptors come from a person aged 18-65 years who received the Ad26.COV2.S COVID-19 vaccine or a placebo.

The chain carries TRBV30 and TRBJ2-7; no clear D gene. The CDR3 consists of 12 residues. Trimming removed 1 base at V and 4 bases at J, with 8 bases between. Germline CDR1 is GTSNPN and CDR2 is SVGIG (reference sequence). The CDR3 here is CAWSGARYEQYF. CDR3 sequence (DNA): TGTGCCTGGAGTGGGGCTCGTTACGAGCAGTACTTC. The whole variable domain, filled in from reference TRBV30 and TRBJ2-7, reads SQTIHQWPATLVQPVGSPLSLECTVEGTSNPNLYWYRQAAGRGLQLLFYSVGIGQISSEVPQNLSASRPQDRQFILSSKKLLLSDSGFYLCAWSGARYEQYFGPGTRLTVT.

In nucleotides, the CDR3 is TGTGCCAGCAGTTTGGACAGTAACTATGGCTACACCTTC. It encodes CASSLDSNYGYTF. V and J are TRBV6-2 or TRBV6-3 and TRBJ1-2, with D perhaps matching TRBD1 (6 bases). The CDR3 loop spans 13 amino acids. Germline loops: CDR1 MNHEY, CDR2 SVGEGT. V shed 4 bases and J shed 1 base, with 7 bases lying between them.

The V call is TRBV27, the J call TRBJ2-7, with D possibly being TRBD1 (6 bases). CDR3 length: 15 residues. Germline V gene lookup returns CDR1 MNHEY and CDR2 SMNVEV (reference sequence). V was cut by 4 bases and J by 3 bases, with 16 bases left in between. CDR3 nucleotide sequence: TGTGCCAGCAGTTCCCGGTTACAGGGAATCTACGAGCAGTACTTC. Amino acids: CASSSRLQGIYEQYF.

The chain couples TRBV6-2 or TRBV6-3 to TRBJ1-1, with D perhaps TRBD1 (5 bases). Germline CDR1 is MNHEY and CDR2 is SVGEGT. The length of the CDR3 is 14 residues. Deletions cut 2 bases from V and 0 bases from J, with 7 bases between. The CDR3 region has the DNA TGTGCCAGCAGTTACGGGACCATGAACACTGAAGCTTTCTTT. Translating it yields CASSYGTMNTEAFF.

CDR3 in amino acids: CASSQGGDRGSDTQYF. In DNA form, the CDR3 reads TGCGCCAGCAGCCAAGGTGGGGACAGGGGGTCAGATACGCAGTATTTT. This chain links TRBV4-3 with TRBJ2-3, with 11 positions matching TRBD1. V gave up 1 base and J gave up 4 bases; unmatched junction bases: 4. CDR1 and CDR2 from the germline V gene are LGHNA and YSLEER. The CDR3 consists of 16 residues.

CDR3: CAISYRQVSYEQYF. The CDR3 bases are TGTGCCATCAGTTATCGACAGGTCTCCTACGAGCAGTACTTC. The gene calls are TRBV10-3 and TRBJ2-7; TRBD1 might be the D (6 bases). CDR3 size: 14 residues. V lost 5 bases to trimming and J lost 0 bases, with 11 bases between them. Germline CDR1 ENHRY, CDR2 SYGVKD.

This clone appeared once. The chain employs TRBV6-5 and TRBJ1-2; no clear D gene. Germline values: CDR1 MNHEY, CDR2 SVGAGI. This CDR3 comprises 15 residues. V was clipped by 0 bases and J by 5 bases, with 13 bases between them. This CDR3 is CASSYSRDGVYGYTF. The CDR3 DNA sequence: TGTGCCAGCAGTTACTCTCGGGATGGGGTTTATGGCTACACCTTC.

This sequence joins TRBV5-4 and TRBJ2-5; 8 bases map to TRBD1. Unmatched junction bases numbered 8, after V lost 6 bases and J lost 4 bases. Germline CDR1 SGHNT, CDR2 YYREEE (reference sequence). The length of the CDR3 is 14 residues. The CDR3 is CASNLFGTGETQYF. CDR3 DNA sequence: TGTGCCAGCAACCTTTTCGGGACAGGAGAGACCCAGTACTTC. Variable domain in full (rest from reference TRBV5-4 and TRBJ2-5): ETGVTQSPTHLIKTRGQQVTLRCSSQSGHNTVSWYQQALGQGPQFIFQYYREEENGRGNFPPRFSGLQFPNYSSELNVNALELDDSALYLCASNLFGTGETQYFGPGTRLLVL.

The rearrangement links TRBV4-1 to TRBJ1-2; no firm D call. Deletions cut 4 bases from V and 6 bases from J, with 18 bases between. Germline CDR1 is MGHRA and CDR2 is YSYEKL. The CDR3 is made up of 15 amino acids. CDR3 amino acids: CASSPKRTLEDGYTF. The CDR3 DNA reads TGCGCCAGCAGCCCAAAGCGTACACTGGAAGATGGCTACACCTTC.

This rearrangement joins TRBV7-9 to TRBJ2-3; D remains unclear. The CDR3 is 15 amino acids. V was pared by 3 bases and J by 1 base, with 11 bases between. CDR1 and CDR2 from the germline V gene are SEHNR and FQNEAQ (reference sequence). The DNA of the CDR3 is TGTGCCAGCAGCTTTAGAATTGGGGGCACAGATACGCAGTATTTT. It encodes CASSFRIGGTDTQYF. Filled out from reference TRBV7-9 and TRBJ2-3, the complete variable domain reads DTGVSQNPRHKITKRGQNVTFRCDPISEHNRLYWYRQTLGQGPEFLTYFQNEAQLEKSRLLSDRFSAERPKGSFSTLEIQRTEQGDSAMYLCASSFRIGGTDTQYFGPGTRLTVL.

The V call is TRBV27, the J call TRBJ1-4; D uncertain. With 6 bases removed from V and 7 bases from J, the gap between germline ends came to 12 bases. This CDR3 has 13 residues. The germline CDR1 and CDR2 sequences are MNHEY and SMNVEV (reference sequence). CDR3 bases: TGTGCCAGCAGGCCGTATTTAAGTGAAAAACTGTTTTTT. This sequence encodes CASRPYLSEKLFF.

V usage is TRBV5-1 and J usage is TRBJ2-1; 13 bases line up with TRBD2. Germline assignment: CDR1 SGHRS and CDR2 YFSETQ. This CDR3 is built from 17 residues. The V and J ends lost 0 bases and 1 base, in that order; junction bases with no gene match: 1. The CDR3 loop reads CASSLGTSGGSYNEQFF. The DNA of the CDR3 is TGCGCCAGCAGCTTGGGGACTAGCGGGGGATCCTACAATGAGCAGTTCTTC.

This clone showed up just once. This chain connects TRBV18 to TRBJ1-2, with 7 positions matching TRBD1. Per the germline V gene, CDR1 is KGHSH and CDR2 is LQKENI. V shed 3 bases, J shed 6 bases, and the junction held 13 bases outside the gene matches. The CDR3 loop spans 16 amino acids. CDR3 protein: CASSPNDRVGSDGYTF. The DNA for the CDR3 is TGTGCCAGCTCACCGAACGACAGGGTTGGTTCAGATGGCTACACCTTC.

The chain employs TRBV12-3 or TRBV12-4 and TRBJ1-1; D possibly corresponds to TRBD1 (6 bases). Between the trimmed V and J ends, which lost 3 bases and 3 bases, there was a span of 8 bases. The CDR3 contains 13 residues. The CDR3 DNA sequence: TGTGCCAGCAGTTTTTACAGGGACACTGAAGCTTTCTTT. Its translation is CASSFYRDTEAFF.

J is TRBJ1-2 and V is TRBV12-3 or TRBV12-4; D remains ambiguous. This CDR3 comprises 13 residues. Between the trimmed V and J ends, which lost 6 bases and 5 bases, there was a span of 13 bases. CDR3 residues: CASSLGPTYGYTF. The CDR3 DNA follows: TGTGCCAGCAGCCTAGGGCCGACGTATGGCTACACCTTC.

V is TRBV7-6 and J is TRBJ2-5, with 13 bases fitting TRBD2. The length of the CDR3 is 16 residues. Trimming took 4 bases from V and 2 from J; bases not matched to a gene: 4. CDR1 SGHVS and CDR2 FNYEAQ come from the germline V gene. Here the CDR3 DNA reads TGTGCCAGCAGCTCACCGGGACTAGCGGGACAAGAGACCCAGTACTTC. It translates to CASSSPGLAGQETQYF.

This clone was found a few times. V and J are TRBV12-3 or TRBV12-4 and TRBJ1-5; D is possibly TRBD1 (6 bases). V lost 11 bases and J lost 4, with 15 bases in between. This CDR3 has 13 residues. In nucleotides, the CDR3 is TGTGCCTCCGGGGGGGCCCGAAATCAGCCCCAGCATTTT. Residues: CASGGARNQPQHF.

The V and J genes are TRBV5-1 and TRBJ1-1, with TRBD1 as a possible D gene (5 bases). The CDR3 is made up of 14 amino acids. The V end was cut by 2 bases, the J end by 1 base, with 9 bases between. Germline V gene data show CDR1 as SGHRS and CDR2 as YFSETQ. CDR3 in amino acids: CASSLVQENTEAFF. As DNA, the CDR3 is TGCGCCAGCAGCTTAGTACAGGAGAACACTGAAGCTTTCTTT.

The chain joins TRBV18 to TRBJ1-1, with D perhaps matching TRBD1 (5 bases). Per germline, CDR1 KGHSH and CDR2 LQKENI. V dropped 1 base and J dropped 1 base, with 16 bases sitting between them. The CDR3 runs to 17 residues. The CDR3 nucleotides read TGTGCCAGCTCACCACTTTTGACAGCACCGAGGAACACTGAAGCTTTCTTT. It encodes CASSPLLTAPRNTEAFF.

About this clone itself: The same CDR3 is also encoded by other DNA sequences in this sample. Here the CDR3 DNA reads TGTGCCAGCAGCTTAGGGCGCAATCAGCCCCAGCATTTT. Protein: CASSLGRNQPQHF. The rearrangement joins TRBV7-3 to TRBJ1-5; D is undetermined. Germline values: CDR1 SGHTA, CDR2 FQGTGA. The CDR3 has 13 amino acids. Trimming shortened V by 2 bases and J by 2 bases, and 4 bases separated the two germline ends.

The CDR3 is CASRPGTAVYEQYF. The CDR3 bases are TGTGCCAGCAGGCCCGGGACAGCTGTCTACGAGCAGTACTTC. The V gene is TRBV6-5, the J gene TRBJ2-7; 7 positions match TRBD1. The CDR3 runs to 14 residues. CDR1 is MNHEY and CDR2 is SVGAGI in the germline V gene. V was clipped by 6 bases and J by 3 bases; unmatched bases: 8.

The chain couples TRBV10-3 to TRBJ1-1; no clear D gene. Trimming took 4 bases from V and 1 from J, leaving 4 bases between them. Germline assignment: CDR1 ENHRY and CDR2 SYGVKD. There are 12 residues in the CDR3. The CDR3 DNA reads TGTGCCATCAGTGCCCCGAACACTGAAGCTTTCTTT. Amino acid sequence: CAISAPNTEAFF.

This clone occurred once. In nucleotides, the CDR3 is TGTGCCAGCAGTTACGGCAGGGGGAACACTGAAGCTTTCTTT. Its protein is CASSYGRGNTEAFF. V and J are TRBV6-2 or TRBV6-3 and TRBJ1-1, with D possibly being TRBD1 (6 bases). The V gene's germline CDR1 is MNHEY and CDR2 SVGEGT. The CDR3 has 14 residues. Deletions cut 2 bases from V and 1 base from J, with 8 bases between.

This rearrangement joins TRBV14 to TRBJ2-1; D unclear. The length of the CDR3 is 14 residues. From germline, CDR1 is SGHDN and CDR2 FVKESK. The V gene lost 0 bases and the J gene lost 10 bases, with 13 bases spanning the gap. The CDR3, as DNA: TGTGCCAGCAGCCAAGATCGAGGACGGTGGGAGCAGTTCTTC. It codes for CASSQDRGRWEQFF.

This chain links TRBV19 with TRBJ2-2; 7 nucleotides agree with TRBD1. The germline V gene encodes CDR1 LNHDA and CDR2 SQIVND (reference sequence). The CDR3 runs 14 residues. J gave up 6 bases and V 4 bases, and 5 bases lay outside the gene matches. CDR3 protein: CASSRDDRAGELFF. CDR3 bases: TGTGCCAGTAGTAGAGATGACAGGGCCGGGGAGCTGTTTTTT.

The chain links TRBV5-1 to TRBJ2-3; weak D call: TRBD1 (5 bases). The CDR3 has 17 amino acids. V shed 4 bases and J shed 0 bases, with 18 bases lying between them. The germline gives CDR1 SGHRS, CDR2 YFSETQ. The CDR3 DNA follows: TGCGCCAGCAGCATCGTGACAGCCATTTCTAGCACAGATACGCAGTATTTT. Amino acid sequence: CASSIVTAISSTDTQYF.

The chain combines TRBV5-1 with TRBJ2-2; 10 bases are shared with TRBD1. The germline V gene has CDR1 SGHRS and CDR2 YFSETQ. The J segment lost 4 bases and the V segment lost 6 bases, leaving 6 bases of the junction unmatched. This CDR3 comprises 15 residues. The CDR3 sequence: CASTLDRGRTGELFF. The CDR3, as DNA: TGCGCCAGCACCTTAGACAGGGGGCGCACCGGGGAGCTGTTTTTT.